This record concerns one TCR beta chain sequence. Its antigen is not known. RNA extraction was followed by reverse transcription into cDNA, which acted as the sequencing template. Here immunoSEQ multiplex PCR was the method, and the copy in TCRdb shows in-frame clones only, minus some. The sample carries some 200,000 clones, approximately 53% recorded once. Germline CDR1 and CDR2: MGHRA and YSYEKL. V was pared by 0 bases and J by 9 bases, with 6 bases between. The CDR3 length is 12 residues. The data were taken from a study of CD8+ T cells in alopecia areata. Study results and caveats: Lesional scalp, notably in alopecia totalis/universalis, had clonality above that of normal scalp. TCRs were shared less clearly across patients than in mice, possibly for HLA-related reasons. Tissue-resident alphabeta T cells belonging to normal skin likewise get sequenced within scalp specimens.

The receptor's source is a human donor in good health. The J gene is TRBJ1-5, the V gene TRBV4-1; D not resolved. Sequencing was carried out using CD8+ T cells sorted from blood. CDR3 sequence (DNA): TGCGCCAGCAGCCAAGATCGGGGGCCCCAGCATTTT. Its translation: CASSQDRGPQHF.